This passage covers 6 T cell receptor beta chains from one sample sequenced in a study of T cell changes during pregnancy in multiple sclerosis. The repertoire was sequenced with immunoSEQ multiplex PCR; TCRdb's copy has only in-frame clones and lacks some. The table lists about 92,000 clones, around 94% of them singletons. This sample comprised peripheral blood, obtained in the first trimester of pregnancy. The receptors were gathered from a female donor with multiple sclerosis, enrolled in a pregnancy study.

The chain couples TRBV4-2 to TRBJ1-2; possibly TRBD1 for D (5 bases). This CDR3 region has 11 residues. CDR1 is LGHNA and CDR2 is YNFKEQ in the germline V gene. V lost 1 base and J lost 8, with 5 bases in between. CDR3 nucleotide sequence: TGTGCCAGCAGCCAAGCAGGGGGCTACACCTTC. Protein product: CASSQAGGYTF.

The rearrangement joins TRBV9 to TRBJ1-2; 10 nucleotides line up with TRBD1. CDR3 length equals 15 residues. J was trimmed by 3 bases and V by 0 bases; bases with no gene match: 2. Germline CDR1 SGDLS, CDR2 YYNGEE. The CDR3 spells CASSVGDRGYYGYTF. The CDR3 bases are TGTGCCAGCAGCGTAGGGGACAGGGGCTACTATGGCTACACCTTC.

In DNA, the CDR3 is TGTGCCAGCAGTTTCCTAGCCCCCCAGACAGGTCGCGGGTGGGGTGGCTACACCTTC. It specifies CASSFLAPQTGRGWGGYTF. The J gene is TRBJ1-2, the V gene TRBV27, with D tentatively TRBD1 (6 bases). Trimming cost V 3 bases and J 7 bases, with 30 bases left between them. This CDR3 spans 19 amino acids. CDR1 MNHEY and CDR2 SMNVEV come from the germline V gene (reference sequence).

This chain links TRBV5-1 with TRBJ2-7; 8 nucleotides line up with TRBD2. The CDR3 sequence is 14 residues long. Germline V gene lookup returns CDR1 SGHRS and CDR2 YFSETQ. J lost 1 base, V lost 6 bases, and 6 bases had no gene match. The CDR3 sequence: CASKPGGGSYEQYF. The CDR3 nucleotides read TGCGCCAGCAAGCCGGGGGGGGGATCCTACGAGCAGTACTTC.

This rearrangement joins TRBV7-9 to TRBJ2-5, with D possibly TRBD1 on 5 matching bases. The CDR3 extends over 15 amino acids. Trimming left V 1 base short and J 0 bases short, with 9 bases between. The germline CDR1 and CDR2 sequences are SEHNR and FQNEAQ (reference sequence). The CDR3 DNA reads TGTGCCAGCAGCTTAGGCGCAGGGTACCAAGAGACCCAGTACTTC. This codes for CASSLGAGYQETQYF.

The chain links TRBV19 to TRBJ1-1, with D perhaps matching TRBD1 (5 bases). Germline CDR1 LNHDA, CDR2 SQIVND (reference sequence). The CDR3 has 12 amino acids. V was pared by 10 bases and J by 4 bases, with 13 bases between. This chain's CDR3 is CATVGGLTEAFF. As DNA, the CDR3 is TGTGCCACGGTCGGGGGACTCACTGAAGCTTTCTTT.